This T cell receptor (beta chain) was captured by sequencing in a study of OX40 agonist ivuxolimab in advanced cancers. Broader study findings: Low normalized T-cell clonal expansion was additionally recorded for some nonresponders. Antigens targeted by the expanded peripheral T cells were not determined.

Libraries were prepared by immunoSEQ multiplex PCR; TCRdb keeps only in-frame clonotypes and omits some of them. There are tens of thousands of clones in the sample; about 90% occur only once, and around 14% lies in the top ten. On cycle 4 day 1 and cycle 7 day 1, as well as at baseline, blood was sampled. About this clone: What it recognizes is unknown.

Per germline, CDR1 SNHLY and CDR2 FYNNEI. V dropped 6 bases and J dropped 4 bases, with 10 bases sitting between them. The CDR3 covers 13 residues. This chain joins TRBV2 and TRBJ1-5; no definite D call. Specimen: CD4+ or CD8+ T cells sorted from blood, collected in a trial of the OX40 agonist ivuxolimab. The sequence was obtained from an adult with an advanced solid tumor such as melanoma, head and neck, liver or kidney cancer. CDR3 region: CASRGLGNQPQHF. The CDR3 DNA follows: TGTGCCAGCAGGGGATTGGGGAATCAGCCCCAGCATTTT.